The rows below give T cell receptor beta chains drawn from one sample of a study of blood T cell repertoires in COVID-19. Clones were read by immunoSEQ multiplex PCR, and TCRdb kept only the in-frame ones, dropping some. The table records about 130,000 clones, around 79% of them present only once. Sequencing input: peripheral blood. Receptor source: a woman in her seventies with COVID-19, enrolled during active disease. Each CDR3 is given with its conserved first and last residue. D genes are given only for firm matches. A row's size may be missing; if present it is once, few, many or a size class.

d_gene,j_gene,abundance,v_gene,CDR3aa,CDR3nt
NA,TRBJ1-4,NA,TRBV25-1,CASSGGGTPEKLFF,TGTGCCAGCAGTGGGGGAGGGACTCCTGAAAAACTGTTTTTT
NA,TRBJ2-2,NA,TRBV3-1/TRBV3-2,CASSQATGNTGELFF,TGTGCCAGCAGCCAAGCGACGGGAAACACCGGGGAGCTGTTTTTT
TRBD2,TRBJ2-1,NA,TRBV7-2,CASSVPSGGFVEQFF,TGTGCCAGCAGCGTACCTAGCGGGGGGTTTGTTGAGCAGTTCTTC
NA,TRBJ1-1,NA,TRBV27,CASSLRGTNTEAFF,TGTGCCAGCAGTTTACGGGGGACGAACACTGAAGCTTTCTTT
TRBD1,TRBJ1-2,NA,TRBV27,CASSIPGTGGYTF,TGTGCCAGCAGTATCCCCGGGACAGGAGGCTACACCTTC
NA,TRBJ1-4,NA,TRBV13,CASSLDRRGTNEKLFF,TGTGCCAGCAGCCTAGATAGGAGGGGAACTAATGAAAAACTGTTTTTT
NA,TRBJ1-1,once,TRBV15,CATSRRGGYMRSTEAFF,TGTGCCACCAGCAGACGGGGGGGATACATGAGGAGCACTGAAGCTTTCTTT
NA,TRBJ2-3,NA,TRBV9,CASSVENGDTQYF,TGTGCCAGCAGCGTGGAGAATGGAGATACGCAGTATTTT
NA,TRBJ1-4,NA,TRBV2,CASRRTDTTNEKLFF,TGTGCCAGCCGTAGGACGGACACAACTAATGAAAAACTGTTTTTT
NA,TRBJ1-4,NA,TRBV24-1,CATSDGLTTNEKLFF,TGTGCCACCAGTGATGGGCTCACAACTAATGAAAAACTGTTTTTT
NA,TRBJ2-7,NA,TRBV4-1,CASSQAFGRDSNEQYF,TGCGCCAGCAGCCAAGCCTTCGGCAGGGATAGTAACGAGCAGTACTTC
NA,TRBJ1-4,NA,TRBV28,CASSPPPGGNEKLFF,TGTGCCAGCAGTCCCCCTCCCGGGGGTAATGAAAAACTGTTTTTT
NA,TRBJ1-1,NA,TRBV7-9,CASRTTELYTEAFF,TGTGCCAGCAGGACTACGGAGCTCTACACTGAAGCTTTCTTT
NA,TRBJ1-1,once,TRBV7-9,CASSSQGMNTEAFF,TGTGCCAGCAGCTCACAGGGTATGAACACTGAAGCTTTCTTT
NA,TRBJ2-5,NA,TRBV11-2,CASSPGPDQETQYF,TGTGCCAGCAGCCCGGGTCCGGACCAAGAGACCCAGTACTTC
NA,TRBJ2-7,once,TRBV6-5,CASSPTGTSYEQYF,TGTGCCAGCAGTCCCACAGGGACCTCCTACGAGCAGTACTTC
NA,TRBJ2-7,NA,TRBV3-1/TRBV3-2,CASSPGGGYEQYF,TGTGCCAGCAGCCCCGGGGGAGGTTACGAGCAGTACTTC
NA,TRBJ1-6,few,TRBV6-1,CASSEAPGGAANSPLHF,TGTGCCAGCAGTGAAGCGCCGGGAGGGGCTGCGAATTCACCCCTCCACTTT
NA,TRBJ1-1,NA,TRBV5-1,CASSSSRENTEAFF,TGCGCCAGCAGCTCATCCAGGGAGAACACTGAAGCTTTCTTT
TRBD1,TRBJ1-1,NA,TRBV5-4,CASSWTGRTEAFF,TGTGCCAGCAGTTGGACAGGGAGGACTGAAGCTTTCTTT
NA,TRBJ1-4,NA,TRBV7-9,CASSLLARTNEKLFF,TGTGCCAGCAGCTTATTGGCGCGGACTAATGAAAAACTGTTTTTT
TRBD1,TRBJ1-1,NA,TRBV9,CASSVRGQDSPPEAFF,TGTGCCAGCAGCGTGAGAGGACAGGACTCGCCCCCTGAAGCTTTCTTT
NA,TRBJ1-2,NA,TRBV10-3,CAISDREEYGYTF,TGTGCCATCAGTGACAGGGAAGAGTATGGCTACACCTTC
TRBD1,TRBJ2-7,NA,TRBV14,CASSPLGGQGSYEQYF,TGTGCCAGCAGCCCGCTGGGAGGACAGGGTTCCTACGAGCAGTACTTC
TRBD1,TRBJ2-7,NA,TRBV6-5,CASRGTADYEQYF,TGTGCCAGCAGGGGGACAGCTGACTACGAGCAGTACTTC
TRBD1,TRBJ1-5,NA,TRBV28,CASSQSGTGALQPQHF,TGTGCCAGCAGCCAATCCGGGACAGGGGCCTTGCAGCCCCAGCATTTT
NA,TRBJ2-3,NA,TRBV5-6,CASSRRTDPSDTQYF,TGTGCCAGCAGCCGAAGGACAGACCCCTCGGATACGCAGTATTTT
TRBD1,TRBJ1-1,once,TRBV6-5,CASNHRGNTEAFF,TGTGCCAGCAATCACAGGGGGAACACTGAAGCTTTCTTT
NA,TRBJ2-5,NA,TRBV9,CASSVVGQETQYF,TGTGCCAGCAGCGTAGTCGGCCAAGAGACCCAGTACTTC
NA,TRBJ1-3,NA,TRBV6-5,CASSYTRVGGNTIYF,TGTGCCAGCAGTTACACGCGGGTTGGTGGAAACACCATATATTTT
TRBD1,TRBJ1-3,NA,TRBV5-1,CASRPGQGALGNTIYF,TGCGCCAGCAGGCCGGGACAGGGAGCGTTAGGAAACACCATATATTTT
NA,TRBJ1-5,NA,TRBV19,CASVEGGGSAPQHF,TGTGCCAGTGTGGAGGGAGGTGGCTCAGCCCCCCAGCATTTT
TRBD1,TRBJ2-7,NA,TRBV29-1,CSAESGQAPGEQYF,TGCAGCGCCGAATCGGGACAGGCGCCTGGCGAGCAGTACTTC
TRBD1,TRBJ1-2,NA,TRBV19,CASSVLQGSSPNGYTF,TGTGCCAGTAGTGTCCTACAGGGGAGCAGCCCGAATGGCTACACCTTC
TRBD1,TRBJ1-1,NA,TRBV5-4,CASSTRQGEATEAFF,TGTGCCAGCAGCACCCGACAGGGTGAAGCCACTGAAGCTTTCTTT
NA,TRBJ1-4,NA,TRBV15,CATAFQGGEKLFF,TGTGCCACCGCCTTCCAGGGAGGTGAAAAACTGTTTTTT
NA,TRBJ1-1,NA,TRBV2,CASSVAGTEAFF,TGTGCCAGCAGCGTGGCTGGCACTGAAGCTTTCTTT
NA,TRBJ2-7,NA,TRBV24-1,CATSGGGSYEQYF,TGTGCCACCAGTGGCGGAGGTTCCTACGAGCAGTACTTC
NA,TRBJ2-2,NA,TRBV3-1/TRBV3-2,CASTNWGGPSGTGELFF,TGTGCCAGCACCAACTGGGGAGGACCCTCGGGCACCGGGGAGCTGTTTTTT
NA,TRBJ2-7,NA,TRBV10-3,CAISESAGNYEQYF,TGTGCCATCAGTGAGTCGGCAGGTAACTACGAGCAGTACTTC
TRBD1,TRBJ2-7,NA,TRBV19,CASKDRDYEQYF,TGTGCCAGCAAGGACAGGGACTACGAGCAGTACTTC
NA,TRBJ1-1,NA,TRBV5-6,CASSRERSSEAFF,TGTGCCAGCAGCCGGGAGAGGTCTTCTGAAGCTTTCTTT
NA,TRBJ2-1,NA,TRBV30,CAWSHQDRYNEQFF,TGTGCCTGGAGTCATCAAGACAGGTACAATGAGCAGTTCTTC
TRBD1,TRBJ2-7,few,TRBV7-9,CASSYPGGQGGYEQYF,TGTGCCAGCAGCTACCCAGGAGGACAGGGGGGGTACGAGCAGTACTTC
NA,TRBJ2-5,NA,TRBV7-2,CASSLGAETQYF,TGTGCCAGCAGTTTGGGGGCGGAGACCCAGTACTTC
NA,TRBJ1-2,NA,TRBV19,CASRVEDYGYTF,TGTGCCAGTCGGGTGGAGGACTATGGCTACACCTTC
TRBD1,TRBJ1-1,NA,TRBV12-3/TRBV12-4,CASRLTTGGAFF,TGTGCCAGCAGACTAACAACAGGGGGAGCTTTCTTT
NA,TRBJ2-4,NA,TRBV28,CASSFRGQRAHIQYF,TGTGCCAGCAGTTTCCGGGGACAGCGGGCCCACATTCAGTACTTC
NA,TRBJ2-7,many,TRBV5-1,CASSLVQGLF,TGCGCCAGCAGCTTGGTTCAGGGTCTGTTC
TRBD1,TRBJ1-1,NA,TRBV5-5,CASSSPRQGGLNTEAFF,TGTGCCAGCAGCTCCCCCCGACAGGGGGGCTTGAACACTGAAGCTTTCTTT
NA,TRBJ2-7,NA,TRBV6-5,CASSYSRREYEQYF,TGTGCCAGCAGTTACTCGAGGAGGGAGTACGAGCAGTACTTC